This T cell receptor (beta chain) was sequenced during a study of blood T cell repertoires in COVID-19. Produced via immunoSEQ multiplex PCR; TCRdb's table is partial and in-frame only. The table lists fewer than 200,000 clones, approximately 84% of them singletons. The V segment lost 1 base and the J segment 1 base; nucleotides outside the gene matches: 1. Germline V gene data show CDR1 as LNHDA and CDR2 as SQIVND (reference sequence). The CDR3 has 16 amino acids. Two negative PCRs, clearance, or symptom resolution characterized the recovered Cohort 3 donors. The chain employs TRBV19 and TRBJ1-5; 10 bases are shared with TRBD1. The sequence was collected from a man aged 50 or older who had recovered from COVID-19. Sequencing used PBMCs or T cells enriched from blood (not recorded which). The CDR3 DNA sequence: TGTGCCAGTAGTATAGGGGGACAGGGGAGCAATCAGCCCCAGCATTTT. It encodes CASSIGGQGSNQPQHF.